Listed here are 17 T cell receptor beta chains from one sample, sequenced in a study of cytomegalovirus exposure and HLA in healthy donors. Primers: 60 Vbeta forward and 13 Jbeta reverse. Measured with immunoSEQ multiplex PCR; TCRdb has only the in-frame clones, and not every one. Of over 200,000 clones listed, just under 70% are singletons. The specimen was PBMCs. The receptor set was obtained from a man between 40 and 49 years old in good health and CMV-seropositive.

The rearrangement joins TRBV15 to TRBJ2-2, with TRBD2 identical over 15 bases. Germline lookup yields CDR1 LNHNV and CDR2 YYDKDF (reference sequence). After removal of 2 bases from V and 6 bases from J, the junction contained 1 base not matched to a gene. CDR3 length equals 16 residues. This CDR3 reads CATSRRTSGGAGELFF. The CDR3 DNA reads TGTGCCACCAGCAGAAGGACTAGCGGGGGGGCCGGGGAGCTGTTTTTT.

V is TRBV15 and J is TRBJ2-2; D perhaps matches TRBD2 (5 bases). V was cut by 0 bases and J by 5 bases, with 16 bases left in between. This CDR3 spans 17 amino acids. Germline loops: CDR1 LNHNV, CDR2 YYDKDF (reference sequence). Written as DNA, the CDR3 is TGTGCCACCAGCAGAGACCGGCTAGCTGAGAGAACCGGGGAGCTGTTTTTT. Its protein product is CATSRDRLAERTGELFF. Variable domain in full (rest from reference TRBV15 and TRBJ2-2): DAMVIQNPRYQVTQFGKPVTLSCSQTLNHNVMYWYQQKSSQAPKLLFHYYDKDFNNEADTPDNFQSRRPNTSFCFLDIRSPGLGDTAMYLCATSRDRLAERTGELFFGEGSRLTVL.

The chain carries TRBV6-4 and TRBJ1-3; 9 bases are shared with TRBD1. The CDR3 has 19 amino acids. The germline CDR1 and CDR2 sequences are MRHNA and SNTAGT. V shed 4 bases and J 0 bases; nucleotides not matched to a gene: 13. As DNA, the CDR3 is TGTGCCAGCAGTGCCACCGGGACAGGGAACCCCGTCTCTGGAAACACCATATATTTT. Protein sequence: CASSATGTGNPVSGNTIYF.

The chain recombines TRBV18 with TRBJ1-2, with D unresolved. The CDR3 totals 13 residues. From germline, CDR1 is KGHSH and CDR2 LQKENI. V was trimmed by 2 bases and J by 8 bases, leaving 12 bases between them. The CDR3: CASSPSGFGGYTF. DNA of the CDR3: TGTGCCAGCTCACCAAGCGGGTTTGGAGGCTACACCTTC. Drawing the rest from reference TRBV18 and TRBJ1-2, the complete variable domain is NAGVMQNPRHLVRRRGQEARLRCSPMKGHSHVYWYRQLPEEGLKFMVYLQKENIIDESGMPKERFSAEFPKEGPSILRIQQVVRGDSAAYFCASSPSGFGGYTFGSGTRLTVV.

Concerning this clone: The sample carries other DNA sequences with the same CDR3. The chain recombines TRBV18 with TRBJ1-5; unclear D gene. Germline CDR1 reads KGHSH; CDR2 reads LQKENI. The V end lost 3 bases, the J end lost 4 bases, and 10 bases lay between the germline ends. CDR3 size: 14 residues. The CDR3 is CASSPSGGNQPQHF. The CDR3 DNA is TGTGCCAGCTCACCCTCCGGCGGGAATCAGCCCCAGCATTTT.

V usage is TRBV10-3 and J usage is TRBJ2-2; weak D call: TRBD1 (5 bases). V was cut by 6 bases and J by 1 base, with 9 bases left in between. There are 14 residues in the CDR3. Germline V gene data show CDR1 as ENHRY and CDR2 as SYGVKD. The chain's CDR3 is CAIRITGNTGELFF. In DNA, the CDR3 is TGTGCCATCAGAATAACAGGGAACACCGGGGAGCTGTTTTTT.

The chain has TRBV5-8 and TRBJ2-7, with 10 bases aligning to TRBD2. With V trimmed by 2 bases and J by 2 bases, 4 bases remained unmatched. The germline V gene has CDR1 SGHTS and CDR2 YDEGEE. CDR3 length: 15 amino acids. In nucleotides, the CDR3 is TGTGCCAGCAGCTTATCTAGCGGGGGAGCCTACGAGCAGTACTTC. Its protein product is CASSLSSGGAYEQYF.

This rearrangement joins TRBV6-5 to TRBJ1-2; possibly TRBD1 for D (5 bases). Germline CDR1 is MNHEY and CDR2 is SVGAGI. The CDR3 has 16 amino acids. The germline V and J ends were trimmed by 2 bases and 6 bases, with 19 bases remaining between them. The CDR3 bases are TGTGCCAGCAGTTACACTTCACGGACACCCCGGGATGGCTACACCTTC. Amino acid sequence: CASSYTSRTPRDGYTF.

V usage is TRBV7-8 and J usage is TRBJ1-2, with 7 nucleotides matching TRBD1. CDR1 is SGHVS, CDR2 FQNEAQ, per germline. This CDR3 is 15 amino acids long. The V gene end was trimmed by 2 bases and the J gene end by 6 bases; junction bases not matched to a gene: 9. CDR3 DNA: TGTGCCAGCAGCTTAAGAATAGGGGGCTCTCATGGCTACACCTTC. It specifies CASSLRIGGSHGYTF. The whole variable domain, filled in from reference TRBV7-8 and TRBJ1-2, reads GAGVSQSPRYKVAKRGQDVALRCDPISGHVSLFWYQQALGQGPEFLTYFQNEAQLDKSGLPSDRFFAERPEGSVSTLKIQRTQQEDSAVYLCASSLRIGGSHGYTFGSGTRLTVV.

This clone has only a few counts. V is TRBV12-1 and J is TRBJ2-7; the table's TRBD2 call for D was not verified on the DNA. TRBV12-1 is reported as a pseudogene. This CDR3 spans 12 amino acids. CDR3 in DNA: TGTGCCAGCAGCAAGCGACGGGGCGAGCAGTACTTC. As protein: CASSKRRGEQYF.

Note on this clone: The junction shows a germline mismatch at one end, possibly a read error. The CDR3 DNA reads as TGTTCCAGCAGCCGACAGGGGAATGAGCAGTTCTTC. Protein: CSSSRQGNEQFF. This chain connects TRBV7-9 to TRBJ2-1; 8 bases are a match to TRBD1. This CDR3 has 12 residues. The germline CDR1 and CDR2 sequences are SEHNR and FQNEAQ (reference sequence).

The V and J genes are TRBV5-4 and TRBJ1-1; possibly TRBD1 for D (5 bases). Per the germline V gene, CDR1 is SGHNT and CDR2 is YYREEE (reference sequence). This CDR3 is built from 14 residues. Trimming stripped 5 bases from V and 3 bases from J, with 14 bases between. The DNA of the CDR3 is TGTGCCAGCAGTTTAAGCAGGGTTCACACTGAAGCTTTCTTT. Its protein product is CASSLSRVHTEAFF. The whole variable domain, filled in from reference TRBV5-4 and TRBJ1-1, reads ETGVTQSPTHLIKTRGQQVTLRCSSQSGHNTVSWYQQALGQGPQFIFQYYREEENGRGNFPPRFSGLQFPNYSSELNVNALELDDSALYLCASSLSRVHTEAFFGQGTRLTVV.

This chain joins TRBV19 and TRBJ1-3; perhaps TRBD1 as D (5 bases). This CDR3 has 16 residues. Looked up from germline, CDR1 is LNHDA and CDR2 is SQIVND (reference sequence). V was trimmed by 3 bases and J by 4 bases, leaving 16 bases between them. For the CDR3, the DNA is TGTGCCAGTAGTATCGGGGGAAACAGCGGCGGAAACACCATATATTTT. This translates into CASSIGGNSGGNTIYF.

The rearrangement links TRBV7-9 to TRBJ1-2, with TRBD1 matching over 7 bases. Losses at the gene ends were 3 bases for V and 8 bases for J; bases not matched to a gene: 3. The CDR3 runs to 12 residues. CDR1 is SEHNR and CDR2 is FQNEAQ in the germline V gene (reference sequence). The CDR3 region has the DNA TGTGCCAGCAGCTTTCCAGGGGGAGGCTACACCTTC. Amino acids: CASSFPGGGYTF.

The rearrangement links TRBV2 to TRBJ2-6, with D possibly being TRBD1 (5 bases). Germline lookup yields CDR1 SNHLY and CDR2 FYNNEI. This CDR3 is built from 15 residues. V lost 6 bases and J 0 bases, leaving 9 bases between the germline ends. CDR3 DNA: TGTGCCAGCAGGGACACGGGCTCTGGGGCCAACGTCCTGACTTTC. It translates to CASRDTGSGANVLTF.

This clone was seen more than once but under ten times. The chain uses TRBV6-5 and TRBJ1-1, with a possible D match to TRBD1 (6 bases). CDR1 is MNHEY and CDR2 is SVGAGI in the germline V gene. The CDR3 runs to 16 residues. Deletions cut 0 bases from V and 2 bases from J, with 13 bases between. DNA of the CDR3: TGTGCCAGCAGTTACTCATTAGGGGGATTAAACACTGAAGCTTTCTTT. It translates to CASSYSLGGLNTEAFF.

This chain connects TRBV5-1 to TRBJ2-3; 7 positions match TRBD1. The V segment lost 6 bases and the J segment 0 bases; nucleotides outside the gene matches: 7. The CDR3 runs 15 residues. Germline V gene lookup returns CDR1 SGHRS and CDR2 YFSETQ. The CDR3 spells CASTSAGGSTDTQYF. The CDR3, as DNA: TGCGCCAGCACCTCAGCAGGGGGAAGCACAGATACGCAGTATTTT.